The source of this TCR beta chain is a study of blood T cell repertoires in COVID-19. Profiling relied on immunoSEQ multiplex PCR, and the TCRdb table lists in-frame clones only, not all of them. The table lists about 140,000 clones, 70% to 90% of them singletons. The germline CDR1 and CDR2 sequences are SEHNR and FQNEAQ (reference sequence). CDR3 length: 12 amino acids. V was shortened by 11 bases and J by 2 bases, with 10 bases between the two germline ends. Sample: peripheral blood. The chain is built from TRBV7-9 and TRBJ1-5, with TRBD1 as a possible D gene (5 bases). The TCR originated in a man over 45 with acute or convalescent COVID-19. CDR3 sequence (DNA): TGTGCCGGGGGGACGGGCAATCAGCCCCAGCATTTT. Translating it yields CAGGTGNQPQHF.